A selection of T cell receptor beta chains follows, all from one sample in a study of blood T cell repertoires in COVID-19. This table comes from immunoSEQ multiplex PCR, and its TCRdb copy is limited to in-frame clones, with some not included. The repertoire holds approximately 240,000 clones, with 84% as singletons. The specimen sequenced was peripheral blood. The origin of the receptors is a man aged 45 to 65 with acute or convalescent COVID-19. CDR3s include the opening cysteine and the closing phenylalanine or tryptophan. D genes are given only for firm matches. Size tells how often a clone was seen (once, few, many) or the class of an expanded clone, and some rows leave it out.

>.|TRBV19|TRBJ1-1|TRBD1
CASMRDRVNTEAFF
TGTGCCAGTATGAGGGACAGGGTCAACACTGAAGCTTTCTTT
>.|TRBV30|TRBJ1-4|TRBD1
CACRQGDEKLFF
TGTGCCTGCAGACAGGGGGATGAAAAACTGTTTTTT
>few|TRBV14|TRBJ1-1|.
CASSQPYTEAFF
TGTGCCAGCAGCCAACCTTACACTGAAGCTTTCTTT
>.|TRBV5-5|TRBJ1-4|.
CASSLAGLATNEKLFF
TGTGCCAGCAGCTTGGCAGGGTTGGCAACTAATGAAAAACTGTTTTTT
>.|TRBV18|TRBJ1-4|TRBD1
CASSSPRTGHEKLFF
TGTGCCAGCTCCTCACCCCGGACAGGCCATGAAAAACTGTTTTTT
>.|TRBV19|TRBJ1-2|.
CASSIFPVDYGYTF
TGTGCCAGTAGTATATTTCCGGTGGACTATGGCTACACCTTC
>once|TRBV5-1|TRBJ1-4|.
CASSLNRGGNNEKLFF
TGCGCCAGCAGCTTGAACCGGGGAGGGAATAATGAAAAACTGTTTTTT
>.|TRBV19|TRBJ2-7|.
CASSSPSGRTYEQYF
TGTGCCAGTAGTTCCCCGAGCGGGCGGACCTACGAGCAGTACTTC
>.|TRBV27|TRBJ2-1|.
CASSSPDGGISSYNEQFF
TGTGCCAGCAGCTCACCGGATGGCGGAATTAGCTCCTACAATGAGCAGTTCTTC
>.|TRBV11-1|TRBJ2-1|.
CASSPRTSRREQFF
TGTGCCAGCAGCCCTAGGACTTCCCGTCGTGAGCAGTTCTTC
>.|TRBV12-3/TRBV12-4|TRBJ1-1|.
CASSLGQGTEAFF
TGTGCCAGCAGTTTAGGGCAGGGCACTGAAGCTTTCTTT
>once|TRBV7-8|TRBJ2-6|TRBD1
CASSHRDSSPSGANVLTF
TGTGCCAGCAGTCATCGGGACAGCTCCCCCTCTGGGGCCAACGTCCTGACTTTC
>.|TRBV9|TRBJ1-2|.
CASSGLREVSYGYTF
TGTGCCAGCAGCGGACTCAGGGAAGTGAGCTATGGCTACACCTTC
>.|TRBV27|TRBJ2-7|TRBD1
CASSKPGQAPYEQYF
TGTGCCAGCAGCAAACCGGGACAGGCTCCCTACGAGCAGTACTTC
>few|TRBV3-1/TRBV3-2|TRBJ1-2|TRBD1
CASSQDPWDSILNYGYTF
TGTGCCAGCAGCCAAGACCCATGGGACAGCATCCTTAACTATGGCTACACCTTC
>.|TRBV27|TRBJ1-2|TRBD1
CASSDRGGYGYTF
TGTGCCAGCAGCGACAGGGGCGGCTATGGCTACACCTTC
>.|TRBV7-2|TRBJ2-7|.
CASSLSSGYTNEQYF
TGTGCCAGCAGCTTATCCAGCGGTTACACTAACGAGCAGTACTTC
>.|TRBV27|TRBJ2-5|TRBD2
CASSLSLAGAQETQYF
TGTGCCAGCAGTTTAAGCCTAGCGGGAGCACAAGAGACCCAGTACTTC
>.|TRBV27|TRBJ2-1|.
CASSFDPLAYNEQFF
TGTGCCAGCAGTTTCGACCCCCTAGCCTACAATGAGCAGTTCTTC
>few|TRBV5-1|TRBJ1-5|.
CASSLGFSQPQHF
TGCGCCAGCAGCTTGGGGTTCAGTCAGCCCCAGCATTTT
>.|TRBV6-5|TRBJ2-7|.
CASSQGTLYEQYF
TGTGCCAGCTCGCAGGGAACCCTCTACGAGCAGTACTTC
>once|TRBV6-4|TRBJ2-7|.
CASSELTLCEQYF
TGTGCCAGCAGTGAGCTCACTCTCTGCGAGCAGTACTTC
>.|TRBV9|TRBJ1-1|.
CASSAGTPTEAFF
TGTGCCAGCAGCGCCGGGACACCGACTGAAGCTTTCTTT
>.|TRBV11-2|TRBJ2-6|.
CASSWSVGANVLTF
TGTGCCAGCAGCTGGTCGGTCGGGGCCAACGTCCTGACTTTC
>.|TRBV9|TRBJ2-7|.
CASSTQGHEQYF
TGTGCCAGCAGCACACAGGGCCACGAGCAGTACTTC
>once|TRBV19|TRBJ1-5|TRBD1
CASTTGQGVWGNQPQHF
TGTGCCAGTACTACCGGACAGGGGGTTTGGGGCAATCAGCCCCAGCATTTT
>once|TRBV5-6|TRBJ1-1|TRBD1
CASSSDRAVDTEAFF
TGTGCCAGCAGCTCTGACAGGGCGGTCGACACTGAAGCTTTCTTT
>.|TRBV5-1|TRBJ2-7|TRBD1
CASSEGQGNYEQYF
TGCGCCAGCAGCGAAGGACAGGGGAATTACGAGCAGTACTTC
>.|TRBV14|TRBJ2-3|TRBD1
CASSHLQGETTDTQYF
TGTGCCAGCAGCCACTTACAGGGGGAGACCACAGATACGCAGTATTTT
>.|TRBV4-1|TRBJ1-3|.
CASSQEGTRAGNTIYF
TGCGCCAGCAGCCAAGAAGGGACAAGGGCTGGAAACACCATATATTTT
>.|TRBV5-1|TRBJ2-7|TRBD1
CASSFGQGRNEQYF
TGCGCCAGCAGCTTTGGACAGGGGCGAAACGAGCAGTACTTC
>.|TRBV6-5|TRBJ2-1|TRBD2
CASRLAGEMYNEQFF
TGTGCCAGCAGACTAGCGGGGGAGATGTACAATGAGCAGTTCTTC
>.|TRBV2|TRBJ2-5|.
CASSRTARETQYF
TGTGCCAGCAGTCGAACCGCCCGGGAGACCCAGTACTTC
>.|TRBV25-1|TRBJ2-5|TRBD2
CASSDIAGGVETQYF
TGTGCCAGCAGTGATATAGCGGGAGGGGTGGAGACCCAGTACTTC
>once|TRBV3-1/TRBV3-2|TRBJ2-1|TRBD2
CASSQGGGPREQFF
TGTGCCAGCAGCCAAGGCGGGGGGCCACGAGAGCAGTTCTTC
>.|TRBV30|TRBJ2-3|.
CAQEIWGKHTDTQYF
TGTGCCCAGGAGATCTGGGGCAAACACACAGATACGCAGTATTTT
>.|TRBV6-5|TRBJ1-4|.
CASSPYAQGEKLFF
TGTGCCAGCAGTCCCTATGCGCAGGGGGAAAAACTGTTTTTT
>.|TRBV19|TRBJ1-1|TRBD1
CASSKQGATPTEAFF
TGTGCCAGTAGTAAACAGGGGGCCACCCCCACTGAAGCTTTCTTT
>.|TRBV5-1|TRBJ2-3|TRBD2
CASSLLADTDTQYF
TGCGCCAGCAGCTTACTAGCGGACACAGATACGCAGTATTTT
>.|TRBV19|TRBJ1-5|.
CASNWRESSNQPQHF
TGTGCCAGTAATTGGAGGGAAAGCAGCAATCAGCCCCAGCATTTT
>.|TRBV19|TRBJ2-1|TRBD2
CASSMQLAEYNEQFF
TGTGCCAGTAGTATGCAACTAGCGGAGTACAATGAGCAGTTCTTC
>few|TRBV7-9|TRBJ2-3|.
CASSLVGTDTQYF
TGTGCCAGCAGCTTAGTAGGCACAGATACGCAGTATTTT
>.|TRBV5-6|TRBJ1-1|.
CASSSLTSGAFF
TGTGCCAGCAGCTCCTTGACCTCAGGGGCTTTCTTT
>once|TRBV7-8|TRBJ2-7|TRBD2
CASSGRTSGDAEQYF
TGTGCCAGCAGCGGCAGGACTAGCGGGGACGCGGAGCAGTACTTC
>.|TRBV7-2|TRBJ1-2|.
CASSTGTFYGYTF
TGTGCCAGCAGCACCGGGACATTCTATGGCTACACCTTC
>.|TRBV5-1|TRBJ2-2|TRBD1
CASSLKGATGELFF
TGCGCCAGCAGCTTGAAGGGGGCCACCGGGGAGCTGTTTTTT
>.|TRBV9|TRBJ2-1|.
CASSVGSYYNEQFF
TGTGCCAGCAGCGTTGGCAGTTACTACAATGAGCAGTTCTTC
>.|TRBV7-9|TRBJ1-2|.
CASSLGVLRDGYTF
TGTGCCAGCAGCTTAGGGGTCCTGAGGGATGGCTACACCTTC
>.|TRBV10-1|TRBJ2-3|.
CASSATGDTQYF
TGCGCCAGCAGTGCGACGGGAGATACGCAGTATTTT
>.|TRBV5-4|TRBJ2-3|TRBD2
CASSFRPSGGWGTDTQYF
TGTGCCAGCAGCTTCCGCCCTAGCGGGGGGTGGGGCACAGATACGCAGTATTTT
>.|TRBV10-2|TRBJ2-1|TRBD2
CASSETSGGGYNEQFF
TGCGCCAGCAGTGAGACTAGCGGGGGGGGATACAATGAGCAGTTCTTC
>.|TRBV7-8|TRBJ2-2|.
CASTLPLAAANTGELFF
TGTGCCAGCACCCTTCCTTTAGCGGCCGCGAACACCGGGGAGCTGTTTTTT
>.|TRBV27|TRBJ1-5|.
CASSLSSGRLQPQHF
TGTGCCAGCAGTTTAAGTTCTGGGCGTTTGCAGCCCCAGCATTTT
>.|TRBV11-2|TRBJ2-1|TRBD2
CASSPAAGGIYNEQFF
TGTGCCAGCAGCCCGGCTGCGGGAGGGATCTACAATGAGCAGTTCTTC
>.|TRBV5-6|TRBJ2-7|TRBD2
CASSPAPGLAPYEQYF
TGTGCCAGCAGCCCCGCTCCGGGACTAGCTCCCTACGAGCAGTACTTC